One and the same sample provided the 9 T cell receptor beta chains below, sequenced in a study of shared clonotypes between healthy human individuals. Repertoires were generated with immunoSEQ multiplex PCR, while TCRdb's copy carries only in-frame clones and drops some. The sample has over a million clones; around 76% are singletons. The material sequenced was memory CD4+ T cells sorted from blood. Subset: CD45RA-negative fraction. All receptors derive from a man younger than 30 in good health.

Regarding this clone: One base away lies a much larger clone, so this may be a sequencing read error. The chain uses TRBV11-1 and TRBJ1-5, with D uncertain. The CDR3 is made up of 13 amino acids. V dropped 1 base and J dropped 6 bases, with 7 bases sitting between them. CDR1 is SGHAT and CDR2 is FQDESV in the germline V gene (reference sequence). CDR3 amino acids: CASSLDEGQPQHF. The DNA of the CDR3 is TGTGCCAGCAGCTTAGATGAGGGTCAGCCCCAGCATTTT.

The CDR3 DNA reads as TGTGCCAGCTCACCTGGGGCGGGGTCCAACCATGGCTACACCTTC. As protein: CASSPGAGSNHGYTF. V and J are TRBV18 and TRBJ1-2; tentative D call: TRBD1 (5 bases). The germline V and J ends were trimmed by 3 bases and 6 bases, with 17 bases remaining between them. The CDR3 is 15 amino acids. Germline assignment: CDR1 KGHSH and CDR2 LQKENI.

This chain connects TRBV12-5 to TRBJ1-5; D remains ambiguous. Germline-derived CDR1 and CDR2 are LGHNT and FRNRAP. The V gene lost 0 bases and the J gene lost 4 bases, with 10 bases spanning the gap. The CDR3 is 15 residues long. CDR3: CASGLVRLGNQPQHF. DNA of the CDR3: TGTGCTAGTGGTTTGGTCCGCTTAGGGAATCAGCCCCAGCATTTT.

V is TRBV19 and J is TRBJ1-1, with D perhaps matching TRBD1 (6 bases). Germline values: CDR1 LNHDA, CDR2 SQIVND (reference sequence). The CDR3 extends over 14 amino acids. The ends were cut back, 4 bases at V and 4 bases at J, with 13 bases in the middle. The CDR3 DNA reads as TGTGCCAGTAGTAATTCCGGGGGCTCCACTGAAGCTTTCTTT. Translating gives CASSNSGGSTEAFF.

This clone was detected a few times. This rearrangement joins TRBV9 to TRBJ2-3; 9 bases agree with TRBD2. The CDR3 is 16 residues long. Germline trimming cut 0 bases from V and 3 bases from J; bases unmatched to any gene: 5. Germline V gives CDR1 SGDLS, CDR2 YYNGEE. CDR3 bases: TGTGCCAGCAGCGTAGGTACTAGCGGGTTTACAGATACGCAGTATTTT. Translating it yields CASSVGTSGFTDTQYF.

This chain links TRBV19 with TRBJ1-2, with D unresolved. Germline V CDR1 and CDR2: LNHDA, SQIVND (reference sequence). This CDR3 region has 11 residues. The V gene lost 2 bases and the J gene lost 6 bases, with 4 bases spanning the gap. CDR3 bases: TGTGCCAGTAGTATAAGGGATGGCTACACCTTC. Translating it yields CASSIRDGYTF.

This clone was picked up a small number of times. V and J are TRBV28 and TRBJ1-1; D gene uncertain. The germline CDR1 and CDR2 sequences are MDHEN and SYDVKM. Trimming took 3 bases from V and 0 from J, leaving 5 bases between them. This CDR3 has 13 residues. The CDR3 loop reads CASSFRLNTEAFF. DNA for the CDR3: TGTGCCAGCAGTTTCCGGTTGAACACTGAAGCTTTCTTT.

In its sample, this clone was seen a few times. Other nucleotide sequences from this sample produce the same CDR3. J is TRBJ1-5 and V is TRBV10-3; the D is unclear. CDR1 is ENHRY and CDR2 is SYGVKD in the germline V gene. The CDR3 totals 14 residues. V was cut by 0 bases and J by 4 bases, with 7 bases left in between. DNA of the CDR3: TGTGCCATCAGTGAGTCTGTCGGGAATCAGCCCCAGCATTTT. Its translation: CAISESVGNQPQHF.

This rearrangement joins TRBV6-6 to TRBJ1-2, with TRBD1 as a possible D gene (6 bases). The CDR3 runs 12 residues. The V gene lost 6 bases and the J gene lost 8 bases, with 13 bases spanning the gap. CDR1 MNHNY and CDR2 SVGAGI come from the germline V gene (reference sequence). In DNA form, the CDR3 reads TGTGCCAGCAGCATCACAGGGAGAGGCTACACCTTC. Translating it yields CASSITGRGYTF.